This T cell receptor (beta chain) was recovered during a study of CD8+ T cells in alopecia areata. Once RNA had been extracted, it was reverse transcribed into cDNA to act as the sequencing template. This table comes from immunoSEQ multiplex PCR, and its TCRdb copy is limited to in-frame clones, with some not included. The table has about 100,000 clones, 80% to 85% seen once. The CDR3 has 15 residues. V was pared by 0 bases and J by 6 bases, with 3 bases of the junction left unmatched. Germline assignment: CDR1 LNHNV and CDR2 YYDKDF (reference sequence). Stated treatment: oral pan-JAK inhibitor, 5-10 mg twice daily.

The sequences come from CD8+ T cells sorted from blood, collected at week 24, from a patient treated with tofacitinib. The rearrangement joins TRBV15 to TRBJ2-1; 9 bases are a match to TRBD2. This clonotype originated in a human donor with alopecia areata. The CDR3 loop is CATSRDGGGANEQFF. The CDR3 nucleotides read TGTGCCACCAGCAGAGACGGCGGGGGGGCCAATGAGCAGTTCTTC.